A selection of T cell receptor beta chains follows, all from one sample in a study of blood T cell repertoires in COVID-19. Only in-frame clones appear in the TCRdb table, and some are missing; sequencing was by immunoSEQ multiplex PCR. The table shows around 140,000 clones, with around 83% occurring only once. The sequenced sample was peripheral blood. These receptors all stem from a human donor with acute or convalescent COVID-19. The donor label of this sample is uncertain. Each CDR3 is given with its conserved first and last residue. Fields, in order: V gene, J gene, CDR3 protein.

TRBV27	TRBJ2-3	CASSSWTSGGGSDTQYF
TRBV19	TRBJ1-5	CASSGTGGLQPQHF
TRBV4-3	TRBJ1-1	CASSQDRGMNTEAFF
TRBV7-8	TRBJ1-5	CASSSIGTGRLINQPQHF
TRBV19	TRBJ1-4	CASSPQQGRPGTNEKLFF
TRBV6-5	TRBJ1-2	CASSYLAGTAYGYTF
TRBV5-1	TRBJ1-3	CASSPGQGPGGNTIYF
TRBV24-1	TRBJ1-2	CATSDPGTGDYGYTF
TRBV5-1	TRBJ1-5	CASSLSGTGNRPQHF
TRBV7-9	TRBJ2-5	CASSRAPGQGKQETQYF
TRBV10-3	TRBJ2-5	CATTSGAVETQYF
TRBV6-6	TRBJ1-5	CASSSLDRSNQPQHF
TRBV12-3/TRBV12-4	TRBJ2-5	CASSFGEQETQYF
TRBV5-1	TRBJ2-7	CASSLAGNPYEQYF
TRBV18	TRBJ2-5	CASSSTAQETQYF
TRBV18	TRBJ1-2	CASSRAAGGGDGYTF
TRBV7-3	TRBJ1-2	CASSPGGQWGYTF
TRBV7-9	TRBJ2-7	CASSLMRVDEQYF
TRBV19	TRBJ1-2	CASTNTGPYYGYTF
TRBV7-8	TRBJ1-2	CASSHREGGYTF
TRBV14	TRBJ2-1	CASHRTSGKSYNEQFF
TRBV10-3	TRBJ1-1	CAISELTQGPNTEAFF
TRBV4-1	TRBJ2-1	CASSQVRLAGVLYNEQFF
TRBV19	TRBJ1-2	CASSTPGSRERGYTF
TRBV3-1/TRBV3-2	TRBJ1-4	CASTGKGNEKLFF
TRBV11-2	TRBJ2-1	CASSLDSGEHEQFF
TRBV19	TRBJ2-5	CASSSQGGDLGQYF
TRBV9	TRBJ1-1	CASAPRGGRGPQNTEAFF
TRBV4-3	TRBJ1-6	CASSQGRRVRDSPLHF
TRBV4-3	TRBJ1-1	CASSQDLREPNF
TRBV5-8	TRBJ1-3	CASSRDLGNTIYF
TRBV7-2	TRBJ2-4	CASSPGVGQGNIQYF
TRBV27	TRBJ1-5	CASSFRDSNQPQHF
TRBV29-1	TRBJ1-2	CSVVPDRGGWGYTF
TRBV30	TRBJ1-1	CATVRDRGRGGNTEAFF
TRBV27	TRBJ2-4	CASSPRGGRRNIQYF
TRBV7-6	TRBJ1-3	CASSYSYSSGNTIYF
TRBV5-4	TRBJ1-2	CASSGTEHYGYTF
TRBV3-1/TRBV3-2	TRBJ2-3	CASSQFGTSGSRADTQYF
TRBV5-6	TRBJ1-3	CASSFPEAGNTIYF
TRBV28	TRBJ1-6	CASTAGEEESPLHF
TRBV2	TRBJ2-7	CASSENPGGAGEQYF
TRBV29-1	TRBJ2-5	CSVGTSGVETQYF
TRBV2	TRBJ1-5	CASTGVGQPQHF
TRBV7-6	TRBJ2-5	CASSWRPGGGETQYF
TRBV27	TRBJ2-5	CASRTTGAETQYF
TRBV9	TRBJ1-1	CASSALGNTEAFF
TRBV3-1/TRBV3-2	TRBJ1-6	CASSQKVDSAIYNSPLHF